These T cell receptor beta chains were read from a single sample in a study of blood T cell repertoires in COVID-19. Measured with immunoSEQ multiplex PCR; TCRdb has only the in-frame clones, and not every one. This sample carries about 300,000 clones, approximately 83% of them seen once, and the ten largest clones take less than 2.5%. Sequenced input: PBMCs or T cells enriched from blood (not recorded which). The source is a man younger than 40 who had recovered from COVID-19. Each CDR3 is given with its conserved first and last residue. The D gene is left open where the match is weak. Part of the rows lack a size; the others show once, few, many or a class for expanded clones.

CASSEAAGDYNEQFF | TGTGCCAGCAGTGAGGCAGCGGGGGACTACAATGAGCAGTTCTTC | 15 | - | TRBD2 | TRBJ2-1 | TRBV6-4
CASRFQGYGANVLTF | TGTGCCAGCAGATTTCAGGGTTATGGGGCCAACGTCCTGACTTTC | 15 | few | - | TRBJ2-6 | TRBV7-2
CASSFDSFGSPLHF | TGTGCCAGCAGCTTCGACAGTTTTGGCTCACCCCTCCACTTT | 14 | - | - | TRBJ1-6 | TRBV7-3
CASSLGQGGNSYEQYF | TGTGCCAGCTCACTTGGACAGGGTGGGAACTCCTACGAGCAGTACTTC | 16 | - | TRBD1 | TRBJ2-7 | TRBV18
CASSLRGEVVGYTF | TGTGCCAGCAGCTTAAGAGGGGAGGTAGTTGGCTACACCTTC | 14 | - | - | TRBJ1-2 | TRBV7-3
CASSQRRGGSEQYF | TGCGCCAGCAGCCAACGTCGCGGGGGCTCCGAGCAGTACTTC | 14 | - | - | TRBJ2-7 | TRBV4-1
CSVRAGTGGSYNEQFF | TGCAGCGTTCGCGCCGGGACAGGGGGCTCCTACAATGAGCAGTTCTTC | 16 | - | TRBD1 | TRBJ2-1 | TRBV29-1
CASSPRQGTSSGNTIYF | TGTGCCAGCTCACCCCGACAGGGCACAAGCTCTGGAAACACCATATATTTT | 17 | - | TRBD1 | TRBJ1-3 | TRBV18
CASSLIFEDREKLFF | TGTGCCAGCAGCCTAATATTCGAAGATCGTGAAAAACTGTTTTTT | 15 | - | - | TRBJ1-4 | TRBV7-9
CAWSVYRSYTF | TGTGCCTGGAGTGTATACAGGTCCTACACCTTC | 11 | - | - | TRBJ1-2 | TRBV30
CASGLGGAGTDTQYF | TGTGCCAGCGGGCTGGGGGGGGCAGGCACAGATACGCAGTATTTT | 15 | few | - | TRBJ2-3 | TRBV7-8
CASSYEGQGAYGYTF | TGTGCCAGCAGCTATGAAGGGCAGGGGGCGTATGGCTACACCTTC | 15 | - | TRBD1 | TRBJ1-2 | TRBV5-4
CASSQKTSMGPYEQYF | TGCGCCAGCAGCCAGAAGACTAGTATGGGACCCTACGAGCAGTACTTC | 16 | once | - | TRBJ2-7 | TRBV4-1
CAISPGTGEETQYF | TGTGCCATCAGTCCCGGGACGGGAGAAGAGACCCAGTACTTC | 14 | few | - | TRBJ2-5 | TRBV10-3
CASSRQIENTEAFF | TGTGCCAGCAGTAGACAGATCGAGAACACTGAAGCTTTCTTT | 14 | once | - | TRBJ1-1 | TRBV6-5
CAISDRLAGDTDTQYF | TGTGCCATCAGTGACCGACTAGCGGGGGACACAGATACGCAGTATTTT | 16 | - | TRBD2 | TRBJ2-3 | TRBV10-3
CASSADSVTGELFF | TGTGCCAGCAGCGCCGACTCGGTTACCGGGGAGCTGTTTTTT | 14 | - | - | TRBJ2-2 | TRBV7-9
CASSTADNQPQHF | TGTGCCAGCAGTACCGCGGACAATCAGCCCCAGCATTTT | 13 | few | - | TRBJ1-5 | TRBV27
CASSLDTPGYSLHF | TGTGCCAGCAGCTTAGACACGCCCGGATATTCCCTCCACTTT | 14 | - | - | TRBJ1-6 | TRBV7-3
CSASTGLNNQPQHF | TGCAGTGCTAGTACAGGTTTAAACAATCAGCCCCAGCATTTT | 14 | - | - | TRBJ1-5 | TRBV20-1
CASSIGGGPNEKLFF | TGCGCCAGCAGCATAGGAGGAGGGCCAAATGAAAAACTGTTTTTT | 15 | - | - | TRBJ1-4 | TRBV5-1
CASSPDPAGQGANQPQHF | TGTGCCAGCAGCCCAGACCCGGCCGGGCAGGGCGCGAATCAGCCCCAGCATTTT | 18 | - | - | TRBJ1-5 | TRBV4-2
CSASTTGGDGYTF | TGCAGTGCTAGTACCACAGGGGGCGATGGCTACACCTTC | 13 | - | TRBD1 | TRBJ1-2 | TRBV20-1
CASSGTGDSYEQYF | TGTGCCAGCAGCGGGACAGGGGACTCCTACGAGCAGTACTTC | 14 | - | TRBD1 | TRBJ2-7 | TRBV7-2
CASSPSGGGEAFF | TGTGCCAGCAGTCCCTCAGGGGGCGGGGAAGCTTTCTTT | 13 | - | TRBD1 | TRBJ1-1 | TRBV27
CASSLGLIGGYTF | TGTGCCAGCAGCTTAGGGTTAATCGGTGGCTACACCTTC | 13 | - | - | TRBJ1-2 | TRBV7-2
CASSPLGQVLNTEAFF | TGTGCCAGCAGCCCGCTGGGACAGGTCTTGAACACTGAAGCTTTCTTT | 16 | - | TRBD1 | TRBJ1-1 | TRBV11-2
CASRLTGGPNTGELFF | TGTGCCAGCAGACTGACAGGGGGACCGAACACCGGGGAGCTGTTTTTT | 16 | - | TRBD1 | TRBJ2-2 | TRBV3-1/TRBV3-2
CASSHGTGYSEQYF | TGCGCCAGCAGCCACGGGACAGGGTATAGCGAGCAGTACTTC | 14 | - | TRBD1 | TRBJ2-7 | TRBV4-1
CASKISGQTETQYF | TGTGCCAGTAAAATTTCAGGACAGACGGAGACCCAGTACTTC | 14 | - | - | TRBJ2-5 | TRBV19
CASKTGLAGQETQYF | TGCGCCAGCAAAACGGGACTAGCGGGACAAGAGACCCAGTACTTC | 15 | - | TRBD2 | TRBJ2-5 | TRBV5-1
CASSEPGQGPHQLNEKLFF | TGTGCCAGCAGTGAACCGGGTCAGGGCCCTCACCAGCTTAATGAAAAACTGTTTTTT | 19 | once | - | TRBJ1-4 | TRBV6-4
CASSVEGAGETQYF | TGCGCCAGCAGCGTGGAGGGGGCGGGGGAGACCCAGTACTTC | 14 | - | - | TRBJ2-5 | TRBV5-1
CASSQREGVYEQYF | TGTGCCAGCAGCCAGAGAGAGGGCGTCTACGAGCAGTACTTC | 14 | - | - | TRBJ2-7 | TRBV6-5
CASSQDSPRNSPLHF | TGTGCCAGCAGCCAGGACAGCCCCCGTAATTCACCCCTCCACTTT | 15 | - | - | TRBJ1-6 | TRBV2
CSVGTGTAHTDTQYF | TGCAGCGTTGGCACCGGGACAGCTCACACAGATACGCAGTATTTT | 15 | - | TRBD1 | TRBJ2-3 | TRBV29-1
CASSLETGRNQPQHF | TGTGCCAGCAGCTTAGAAACAGGTCGCAATCAGCCCCAGCATTTT | 15 | - | - | TRBJ1-5 | TRBV11-2